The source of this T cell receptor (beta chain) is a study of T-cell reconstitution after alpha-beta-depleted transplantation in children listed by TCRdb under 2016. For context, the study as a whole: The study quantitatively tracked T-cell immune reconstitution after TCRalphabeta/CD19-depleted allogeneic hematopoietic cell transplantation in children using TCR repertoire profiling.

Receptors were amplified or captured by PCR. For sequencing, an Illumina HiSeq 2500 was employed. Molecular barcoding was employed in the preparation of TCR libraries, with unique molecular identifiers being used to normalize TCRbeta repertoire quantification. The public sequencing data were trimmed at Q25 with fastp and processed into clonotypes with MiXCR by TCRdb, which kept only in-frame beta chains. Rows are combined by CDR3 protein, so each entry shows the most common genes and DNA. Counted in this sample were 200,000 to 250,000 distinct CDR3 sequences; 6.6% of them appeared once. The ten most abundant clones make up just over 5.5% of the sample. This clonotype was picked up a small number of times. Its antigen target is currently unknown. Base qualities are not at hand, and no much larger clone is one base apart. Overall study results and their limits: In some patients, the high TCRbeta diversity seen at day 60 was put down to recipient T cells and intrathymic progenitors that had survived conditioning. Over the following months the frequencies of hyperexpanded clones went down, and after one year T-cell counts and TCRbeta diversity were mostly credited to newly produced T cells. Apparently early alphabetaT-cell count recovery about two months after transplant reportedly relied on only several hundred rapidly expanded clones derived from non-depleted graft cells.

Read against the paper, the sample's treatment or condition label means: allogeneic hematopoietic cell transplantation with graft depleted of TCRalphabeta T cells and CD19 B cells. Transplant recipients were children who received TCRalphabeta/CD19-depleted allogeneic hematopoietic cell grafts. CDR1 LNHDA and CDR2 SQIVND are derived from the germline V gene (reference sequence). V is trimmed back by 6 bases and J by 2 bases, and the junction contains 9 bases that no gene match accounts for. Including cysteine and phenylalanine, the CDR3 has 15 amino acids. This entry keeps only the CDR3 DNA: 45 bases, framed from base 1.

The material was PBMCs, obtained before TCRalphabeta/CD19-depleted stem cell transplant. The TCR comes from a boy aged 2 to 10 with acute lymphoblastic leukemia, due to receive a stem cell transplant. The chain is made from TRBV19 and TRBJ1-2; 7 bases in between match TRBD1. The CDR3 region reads CASSPGQKRNYGYTF. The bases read TGTGCCAGTAGCCCGGGACAGAAAAGGAACTATGGCTACACCTTC.